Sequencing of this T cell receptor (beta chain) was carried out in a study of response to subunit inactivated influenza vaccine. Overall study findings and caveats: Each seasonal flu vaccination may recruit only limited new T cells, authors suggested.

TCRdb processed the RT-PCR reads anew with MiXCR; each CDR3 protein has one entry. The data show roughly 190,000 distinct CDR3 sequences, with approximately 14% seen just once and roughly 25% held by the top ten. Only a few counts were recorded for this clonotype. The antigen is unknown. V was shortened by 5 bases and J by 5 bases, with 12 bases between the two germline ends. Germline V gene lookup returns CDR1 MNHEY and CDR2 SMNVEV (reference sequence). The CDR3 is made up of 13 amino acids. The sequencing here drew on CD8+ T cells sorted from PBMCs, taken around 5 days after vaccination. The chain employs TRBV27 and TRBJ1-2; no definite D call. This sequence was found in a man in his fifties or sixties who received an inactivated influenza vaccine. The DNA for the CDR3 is TGTGCCAGCAGTCCCTCCCGACGGTATGGCTACACCTTC. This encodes CASSPSRRYGYTF.